This T cell receptor beta chain is from a study of blood T cell repertoires in COVID-19. The overall study: Sites across the United States, Italy and Spain contributed samples from acute and convalescent COVID-19. PBMCs, B-cell-depleted T cells, or T cells were the source of the cDNA or gDNA that made up the material.

Authors' analysis steps: The assay estimated nucleated cells by amplifying reference gene primers. Profiling relied on immunoSEQ multiplex PCR, and the TCRdb table lists in-frame clones only, not all of them. V and J calls and clone size follow that table, whereas D and trimming were derived from the DNA. The data show over 95,000 clones, 84% seen once. Material for sequencing was peripheral blood. The source is a man between 65 and 79 years old with active or convalescent COVID-19.

CDR3 sequence (DNA): TGTGCCAGCAGCTCTCAGGGACAGGGAGTCGGGCAGTACTTC. Its protein is CASSSQGQGVGQYF. J is TRBJ2-7 and V is TRBV7-2, with 9 nucleotides matching TRBD1. The CDR3 runs to 14 residues. V shed 4 bases, J shed 9 bases, and the junction held 10 bases outside the gene matches. Germline V CDR1 and CDR2: SGHTA, FQGNSA.